A single T cell receptor (beta chain) is shown here with its context. The antigen is not known. Methotrexate plus calcineurin inhibitor accompanied controls' myeloablative marrow transplants; sampling was 1 year later. This record comes from a study of T cells after posttransplantation cyclophosphamide. Study-wide results and limits: TRB overlap between skin or GI tissue T cells and blood was limited. After PTCy, TRB diversity resembled that of CNI/methotrexate controls. Donor-recipient repertoire similarity was low at 1-2 months, rising over year one.

The assay was immunoSEQ multiplex PCR, and TCRdb's table has in-frame clones only and misses some. Here the sample spans about 16,000 clones, 65% to 85% being singletons. CDR3 length: 14 residues. The V gene end was trimmed by 10 bases and the J gene end by 1 base; junction bases not matched to a gene: 9. CDR1 and CDR2 (germline): LNHNV, YYDKDF (reference sequence). The clonotype comes from a male patient aged 30 to 40 who received an allogeneic stem cell transplant from an unrelated donor, was CMV-positive, and had acute and chronic GVHD. Some T cells may be transferred from the graft donor. This specimen was PBMCs, taken 430 to 450 days after allogeneic stem cell transplant with calcineurin inhibitor and methotrexate. V is TRBV15 and J is TRBJ1-1, with TRBD1 matching 7 bases. The CDR3 bases are TGTGCCATGAGACAGGGTGGAGGGAACACTGAAGCTTTCTTT. This gives the protein CAMRQGGGNTEAFF.